This TCR beta chain was recovered during a study of T cell changes during pregnancy in multiple sclerosis (dated by TCRdb to the late 2010s). General notes on the study: The study examined how the T cell repertoire changed over the course of pregnancy in women with multiple sclerosis.

CDR1 and CDR2 are drawn from the germline V gene: MDHEN, SYDVKM. After removal of 5 bases from V and 8 bases from J, the junction retains 7 bases not matched to a gene. Its CDR3 holds 13 amino acids, cysteine through phenylalanine. This entry keeps only the CDR3 DNA: 39 bases, framed from base 1. The method was the immunoSEQ multiplex PCR assay. The clones in this table, taken by TCRdb from immuneACCESS, are in-frame only. Not every clone is retained; where verified, under half of the shortfall comes from an unresolved V gene, and the cause of the rest is unknown. The sample contains about 60,000 clones, roughly 93% of them found a single time. Of the sample, 1% to 1.5% is held by the ten largest clones. Note on this clone: No antigen is known for it. No qualities accompany the bases; no much larger clone lies one base away.

This sequence was found in a female donor with multiple sclerosis, enrolled in a pregnancy study. The sample here was peripheral blood, taken in the second trimester of pregnancy. The V and J genes are TRBV28 and TRBJ1-2, with 8 central nucleotides matching TRBD1. CDR3 reads: CASSPPGGRGYTF. The DNA reads TGTGCCAGCAGTCCTCCAGGGGGCAGGGGCTACACCTTC.